This T cell receptor beta chain was sequenced during a study of blood T cell repertoires in COVID-19 (dated by TCRdb to the early 2020s). For context, the study as a whole: Collaborator samples came from the United States, Italy and Spain and covered acute and convalescent phases of COVID-19. HLA class I and class II types, where available, came from metadata supplied by the sample provider rather than from assay-based typing. The prospective study material was composed of cDNA or gDNA derived from T cells, B-cell-depleted T cells, or PBMCs. Deeply sampled blood TCRbeta repertoires from subjects exposed to, actively infected with, or recovered from COVID-19 were included in the dataset. Nearly every sample came with metadata listing a de-identified subject ID, COVID-19 status, age in years and sex. A freely available public database, intended as a resource for researchers studying the immune response to SARS-CoV-2, is where the repertoires were released. Samples came from the ongoing ImmuneRACE study (first 160 participants) plus 1,254 subjects from 6 global collaborators.

Note on this clone: The antigen this receptor binds is unknown. Nothing much larger sits one base from this clone, and base qualities are not available.

At the junction V is shortened by 3 bases and J by 5 bases, with 10 bases in between. CDR3 length: 13 amino acids, cysteine to phenylalanine. Just the 39-base CDR3 DNA is kept, in frame starting at base 1. Findings and caveats that apply to the study as a whole: The amount of clinical and demographic metadata varied by source and participant and was provided uncurated.

TCRbeta CDR3 regions were amplified from genomic DNA by means of the immunoSEQ Assay, a bias-controlled multiplex PCR. On the authors' methods: Nucleated cell counts per sample were estimated from amplification of reference gene primers within the assay. To quantify the absolute abundance of each unique TCRbeta CDR3 rearrangement, sequence reads were collapsed and filtered. For each sample, productive Simpson clonality was calculated as the square root of Simpson's diversity index across productive rearrangements. Held by TCRdb, this immuneACCESS table contains in-frame sequences only and omits some clones. Under half of the omission traces to an unresolved V gene where checked; the cause of the rest is unknown. The DNA was the basis for D and trimming; V, J and clone size are from that table. The sample contains tens of thousands of clones, roughly 80% of them found a single time. The ten largest make up roughly 25% of the sample.

Whole blood was collected in K2EDTA tubes by collaborating institutions according to the institutions' own protocols. Collaborator samples were shipped for TCRbeta analysis as frozen whole blood, isolated PBMCs, or DNA extracted from either sample type. Material for sequencing was peripheral blood. The sequence came from an elderly man with active or convalescent COVID-19. Rearrangement joined TRBV12-3 or TRBV12-4 to TRBJ2-5, with the D gene not clear enough to name. The CDR3 is CASSFGSVETQYF. The nucleotide sequence reads TGTGCCAGCAGTTTCGGGTCGGTGGAGACCCAGTACTTC.